This T cell receptor beta chain emerged from a study of tissue T cells after allogeneic stem cell transplantation. Across the study: Graft-versus-host disease patients received grafts, several unmodified and three CD34-selected to deplete T cells. The study's findings and limits: Few T cell clones were shared across patients, but motif clusters showed tissue-specific shared signatures. TCR repertoires tracked anatomic similarity, regardless of disease or transplant status.

Comments on this clone: Antigen specificity is unknown.

Libraries were prepared by immunoSEQ multiplex PCR; TCRdb keeps only in-frame clonotypes and omits some of them. The sample lists about 26,000 clones, roughly nine tenths occurring once. CDR3 length: 13 residues. Germline CDR1 is LGHDT and CDR2 is YNNKEL (reference sequence). The V end was cut by 7 bases, the J end by 0 bases, with 9 bases between. The sequenced sample was blood, obtained before transplantation. This clonotype was sampled from a male donor at least 60 years old who later had graft-versus-host disease after an allogeneic stem cell transplant. V and J are TRBV3-1 (or the pseudogene TRBV3-2) and TRBJ1-1; D is uncertain. The CDR3 region has the DNA TGTGCCAGCAAGGCTAGTATGAACACTGAAGCTTTCTTT. It is translated as CASKASMNTEAFF.